A selection of T cell receptor beta chains follows, all from one sample in a study of blood T cells in healthy people across ages. TCRdb independently ran MiXCR on the 5' RACE reads; one entry per CDR3 protein. The data show about 580,000 distinct CDR3 sequences, with roughly 48% seen just once and approximately 23% held by the top ten. Source material: blood. These TCRs come from a man at least 80 years old in good health. Both conserved end residues are part of each CDR3. A D gene is named only where the DNA matches it firmly. Only some rows state a clone size, as once, few, many or a class for expanded clones.

>12|-|TRBV10-3|-|TRBJ1-2
CAISRDSNGYTF
TGTGCCATCAGTAGGGACTCTAATGGCTACACCTTC
>17|TRBD1|TRBV6-5|many|TRBJ2-3
CASSLTGTGIAVRTQYF
TGTGCCAGCAGTTTAACCGGGACAGGGATTGCAGTCCGTACGCAGTATTTT
>17|TRBD1|TRBV9|-|TRBJ1-6
CASSVTSGRGSNSPLHF
TGTGCCAGCAGCGTAACGAGCGGCAGGGGGAGTAATTCACCCCTCCACTTT
>12|-|TRBV6-6|-|TRBJ2-7
CAIRVGDNEQYF
TGTGCCATTAGGGTTGGGGACAATGAGCAGTACTTC
>12|-|TRBV6-6|many|TRBJ2-3
CASRDSTDTQYF
TGTGCCAGCAGGGATTCCACAGATACGCAGTATTTT
>13|TRBD2|TRBV3-1|many|TRBJ2-7
CASSPSGSYEQYF
TGTGCCAGCAGTCCCAGCGGGAGTTACGAGCAGTACTTC
>14|-|TRBV7-2|few|TRBJ2-7
CASSPGTAYHEQYF
TGTGCCAGCAGCCCCGGGACGGCTTACCACGAGCAGTACTTC
>12|-|TRBV15|-|TRBJ1-4
CATSRNGEKLFF
TGTGCCACCAGCAGGAATGGCGAAAAACTGTTTTTT
>14|-|TRBV12-3/TRBV12-4|-|TRBJ2-1
CASILHNPGNEQFF
TGTGCCAGCATTCTACACAATCCCGGCAATGAGCAGTTCTTC
>13|TRBD2|TRBV30|-|TRBJ2-3
CAGSGRGSDTQYF
TGTGCGGGTAGCGGGAGAGGCTCAGATACGCAGTATTTT
>15|TRBD2|TRBV28|few|TRBJ2-1
CASSSGLAEGNEQFF
TGTGCCAGCAGTTCGGGACTAGCGGAGGGCAATGAGCAGTTCTTC
>13|-|TRBV27|few|TRBJ2-7
CASSLGGPGQQYF
TGTGCCAGCAGTTTAGGGGGGCCGGGACAGCAGTACTTC
>14|-|TRBV2|-|TRBJ2-1
CASVEETTYNEQFF
TGTGCCAGCGTCGAGGAAACTACCTACAATGAGCAGTTCTTC
>15|TRBD1|TRBV7-2|-|TRBJ2-4
CASSRTGGLGNIQYF
TGTGCCAGCAGTCGGACAGGGGGCTTAGGGAACATTCAGTACTTC
>16|TRBD2|TRBV7-2|-|TRBJ2-5
CASSLGVAGGWETQYF
TGTGCCAGCAGCTTGGGTGTAGCGGGAGGCTGGGAGACCCAGTACTTC
>13|-|TRBV7-3|-|TRBJ2-5
CASSLTVEETQYF
TGTGCCAGCAGCTTGACAGTCGAGGAGACCCAGTACTTC
>16|-|TRBV14|-|TRBJ1-2
CASSQVSNSGTYGYTF
TGTGCCAGCAGCCAAGTTTCGAACTCGGGGACCTATGGCTACACCTTC
>15|TRBD1|TRBV5-1|-|TRBJ1-1
CASSSTGTGGTEAFF
TGCGCCAGCAGCTCAACCGGGACAGGGGGCACTGAAGCTTTCTTT
>12|-|TRBV20-1|-|TRBJ2-5
CSAGWGQETQYF
TGCAGTGCTGGTTGGGGCCAAGAGACCCAGTACTTC
>17|-|TRBV7-2|-|TRBJ2-2
CASSLFSGGLYTGELFF
TGTGCCAGCAGCTTATTTTCCGGGGGGCTCTACACCGGGGAGCTGTTTTTT
>16|TRBD1|TRBV6-2/TRBV6-3|-|TRBJ2-4
CASSYFTGTEKNIQYF
TGTGCCAGCAGTTACTTCACCGGGACAGAGAAAAACATTCAGTACTTC
>15|-|TRBV7-6|few|TRBJ2-7
CASSLESGGNDEQYF
TGTGCCAGCAGCTTAGAGAGTGGAGGGAACGACGAGCAGTACTTC
>15|TRBD1|TRBV12-3/TRBV12-4|-|TRBJ2-1
CASSKTGGSYNEQFF
TGTGCCAGCAGCAAGACAGGGGGCTCCTACAATGAGCAGTTCTTC
>15|-|TRBV6-4|-|TRBJ2-1
CASSDTGSSYNEQFF
TGTGCCAGCAGTGATACGGGGAGCTCCTACAATGAGCAGTTCTTC
>13|-|TRBV7-9|few|TRBJ2-7
CASSLGGPVEQYF
TGTGCCAGCAGCTTAGGAGGCCCTGTTGAGCAGTACTTC
>18|-|TRBV4-3|-|TRBJ1-2
CASSQDFRGGLTNYGYTF
TGCGCCAGCAGCCAAGATTTTCGCGGCGGACTAACTAACTATGGCTACACCTTC
>15|TRBD1|TRBV29-1|-|TRBJ2-3
CSVQGARDSTDTQYF
TGCAGCGTCCAGGGGGCTAGGGACTCCACAGATACGCAGTATTTT
>15|-|TRBV6-5|many|TRBJ2-1
CASSGGGVDGTIPFF
TGTGCCAGCAGCGGCGGTGGGGTAGACGGGACGATTCCGTTCTTC
>13|TRBD1|TRBV29-1|few|TRBJ1-2
CSVERDRGYGYTF
TGCAGCGTTGAAAGGGACAGGGGATATGGCTATACCTTC
>14|TRBD1|TRBV20-1|-|TRBJ1-1
CSARDPGQRAPAFF
TGCAGTGCTAGAGATCCGGGACAGAGAGCTCCGGCTTTCTTT
>15|TRBD2|TRBV7-2|-|TRBJ2-5
CASSQGVAGWETQYF
TGTGCCAGCAGCCAAGGGGTAGCGGGATGGGAGACCCAGTACTTC
>15|-|TRBV7-2|-|TRBJ2-2
CASTPSGRNTGELFF
TGTGCCAGCACGCCGTCGGGGCGGAACACCGGGGAGCTGTTTTTT
>12|TRBD2|TRBV29-1|-|TRBJ2-7
CSAASGSDEQYF
TGCAGCGCCGCTAGCGGGAGCGACGAGCAGTACTTC
>16|-|TRBV28|-|TRBJ2-3
CASAGVSGPHRDTQYF
TGTGCCAGTGCGGGTGTTAGCGGACCCCACAGAGATACGCAGTATTTT
>14|TRBD1|TRBV5-1|-|TRBJ1-2
CASSTGTGGSGYTF
TGCGCCAGCAGCACCGGGACAGGGGGGAGCGGCTACACCTTC
>15|TRBD2|TRBV27|-|TRBJ2-4
CASSLVAGGGNIQYF
TGTGCCAGCAGTTTGGTAGCGGGAGGTGGAAACATTCAGTACTTC
>16|-|TRBV7-2|-|TRBJ2-2
CASSLAGNLNTGELFF
TGTGCCAGCAGCTTAGCTGGGAACCTTAACACCGGGGAGCTGTTTTTT
>14|-|TRBV7-3|few|TRBJ2-3
CASSWGLLTDTQYF
TGTGCCAGCAGCTGGGGCCTTTTAACAGATACGCAGTATTTT
>14|TRBD2|TRBV2|few|TRBJ2-1
CASSAGEGTDEQFF
TGTGCCAGCTCGGCGGGGGAAGGTACGGATGAGCAGTTCTTC
>14|TRBD1|TRBV5-1|-|TRBJ2-1
CASRADRGRFEQFF
TGCGCCAGCAGGGCGGACAGGGGGCGATTCGAGCAGTTCTTC
>15|TRBD1|TRBV29-1|-|TRBJ2-7
CSVEAGSTGGNEQYF
TGCAGCGTTGAAGCGGGGTCGACAGGGGGTAATGAGCAGTACTTC
>21|TRBD2|TRBV27|-|TRBJ2-7
CASGSVPVRLAGINLSYEQYF
TGTGCCAGCGGCTCGGTTCCGGTCCGGCTAGCGGGAATCAACCTATCCTACGAGCAGTACTTC
>12|-|TRBV20-1|-|TRBJ2-5
CSASPAAETQYF
TGCAGTGCTAGTCCTGCCGCGGAGACCCAGTACTTC
>18|-|TRBV11-2|once|TRBJ1-1
CASSLDFSQGRQLGEAFF
TGTGCCAGCAGCTTAGATTTCTCCCAGGGACGGCAATTGGGTGAAGCTTTCTTT
>14|-|TRBV7-9|-|TRBJ1-2
CASSFWDGRKGYTF
TGTGCCAGCAGCTTCTGGGACGGACGAAAGGGCTACACCTTC
>14|TRBD1|TRBV12-3/TRBV12-4|-|TRBJ1-1
CASSLGGGITEAFF
TGTGCCAGCAGTTTAGGAGGGGGCATCACTGAAGCTTTCTTT